These T cell receptor beta chains were read from a single sample in a study of CD8+ T cells in alopecia areata. Here immunoSEQ multiplex PCR was the method, and the copy in TCRdb shows in-frame clones only, minus some. Among about 210,000 clones listed, more than 45% were seen once. Material: CD4+ T cells sorted from blood, obtained at week 4, from a patient treated with tofacitinib. These receptors came from a human donor with alopecia areata. Each CDR3 is given with its conserved first and last residue. The D gene is left open where the match is weak. Clone size is given for some rows only: seen once, a few or many times, or a class if the clone is expanded.

clone size	D gene	V gene	J gene	CDR3 DNA	CDR3 protein
.	.	TRBV29-1	TRBJ1-2	TGCAGCTCATCACCGATCCGGGACACCTCCTATGGCTACACCTTC	CSSSPIRDTSYGYTF
.	.	TRBV5-1	TRBJ2-1	TGCGCCAGCAGCTTGGAGAGGACAGACAATGAGCAGTTCTTC	CASSLERTDNEQFF
.	TRBD1	TRBV5-1	TRBJ1-1	TGCGCCAGCAGCTCGGACAGGCAAGCTTTCTTT	CASSSDRQAFF
.	.	TRBV4-3	TRBJ1-1	TGCGCCAGCAGCCCGAGGGCGGGGGCTGGCACTGAAGCTTTCTTT	CASSPRAGAGTEAFF
few	.	TRBV7-2	TRBJ2-3	TGTGCCAGCAGCCAGGACTACACAGATACGCAGTATTTT	CASSQDYTDTQYF
.	TRBD1	TRBV7-9	TRBJ2-7	TGTGCCAGCAGCTCACCCGCCGGGGACAGTAACTCCTACGAGCAGTACTTC	CASSSPAGDSNSYEQYF
.	TRBD1	TRBV9	TRBJ2-1	TGTGCCAGCAGCGAGGGGGACAGGGTGAAGAATGAGCAGTTCTTC	CASSEGDRVKNEQFF
.	TRBD1	TRBV9	TRBJ1-2	TGTGCCAGCAGCGTAACTACCGCAGGGGGTTATGGCTACACCTTC	CASSVTTAGGYGYTF
few	.	TRBV10-3	TRBJ1-3	TGTGCCATCAGTGAGGAGGCCTACTCTGGAAACACCATATATTTT	CAISEEAYSGNTIYF
.	.	TRBV5-1	TRBJ1-1	TGCGCCAGCAGCTTGGGGACGGCGAACACTGAAGCTTTCTTT	CASSLGTANTEAFF
.	.	TRBV29-1	TRBJ1-2	TGCAGCGTTGAGACAGCCTATGGCTACACCTTC	CSVETAYGYTF
.	.	TRBV2	TRBJ1-1	TGTGCCAGCAGTGTGACGGTTTTCGGAACTAGGGATCTTCACACTGAAGCTTTCTTT	CASSVTVFGTRDLHTEAFF
few	TRBD1	TRBV7-3	TRBJ2-1	TGTGCCAGCAGTTCCACAGGGGGCGCGAATAATGAGCAGTTCTTC	CASSSTGGANNEQFF
few	.	TRBV29-1	TRBJ1-2	TGCAGCGTTGCGGGTCGGGGGACGGAATATGGCTACACCTTC	CSVAGRGTEYGYTF
.	.	TRBV27	TRBJ2-5	TGTGCCAGCAGTTTAAGGGATAAGTGGACCCAGTACTTC	CASSLRDKWTQYF
.	.	TRBV14	TRBJ2-1	TGTGCCAGCAGCGTCTACAATGAGCAGTTCTTC	CASSVYNEQFF
.	.	TRBV25-1	TRBJ2-7	TGTGCCAGCAACCCCGAATCTTCCTACGAGCAGTACTTC	CASNPESSYEQYF
.	.	TRBV9	TRBJ2-1	TGTGCCAGCGCCCAGGGAGTCACCTACAATGAGCAGTTCTTC	CASAQGVTYNEQFF
few	.	TRBV19	TRBJ2-4	TGTGCCAGTTCACCGTCACAAGGGGGACACACCAAATTC	CASSPSQGGHTKF
few	TRBD2	TRBV19	TRBJ2-1	TGTGCCAGTAGGAGAAGCGGGGTCTACAATGAGCAGTTCTTC	CASRRSGVYNEQFF
.	.	TRBV10-2	TRBJ1-1	TGCGCCAGCAGTGAGCTACTAATGGCTTTCTTT	CASSELLMAFF
few	.	TRBV11-2	TRBJ1-6	TGTGCCAGCAGCTTAGGCACAGGAAATTCACCCCTCCACTTT	CASSLGTGNSPLHF
.	.	TRBV5-1	TRBJ2-3	TGCGCCAGCAGCCAACGCACAGATACGCAGTATTTT	CASSQRTDTQYF
few	.	TRBV7-2	TRBJ2-5	TGTGCCAGCAGCCAGAGGCTCCAAGAGACCCAGTACTTC	CASSQRLQETQYF
.	.	TRBV29-1	TRBJ2-5	TGCAGCGTTGCCCTATTCGGTGGGACCCAGTACTTC	CSVALFGGTQYF
once	.	TRBV15	TRBJ1-5	TGTGCCACCAGCGACTCGACAGGACCCAGGCCCTATCAGCCCCAGCATTTT	CATSDSTGPRPYQPQHF
.	.	TRBV29-1	TRBJ2-2	TGCAGCGCTACCACTAGCCCGGCGAACACCGGGGAGCTGTTTTTT	CSATTSPANTGELFF
.	.	TRBV13	TRBJ1-1	TGTGCCAGCAAAGGGGTAGACGGTCGAAACACTGAAGCTTTCTTT	CASKGVDGRNTEAFF
once	TRBD1	TRBV18	TRBJ2-2	TGTGCCAGCTCGAGTCCGACAGGGTTGAACACCGGGGAGCTGTTTTTT	CASSSPTGLNTGELFF
.	.	TRBV6-5	TRBJ2-3	TGTGCCAGCAGTTACGCGGATACGCAGTATTTT	CASSYADTQYF
.	.	TRBV29-1	TRBJ2-3	TGCAGCGTTGAAGCCTGGGCAACAGATACGCAGTATTTT	CSVEAWATDTQYF
.	.	TRBV27	TRBJ1-5	TGTGCCAGCAGTCCGTGGGGCCGCAATCAGCCCCAGCATTTT	CASSPWGRNQPQHF
.	.	TRBV7-2	TRBJ2-5	TGTGCCAGCAGCTTTGGTGACCGCGCGGAGACCCAGTACTTC	CASSFGDRAETQYF